Presented here are 28 T cell receptor beta chains from one specimen sequenced in a study of regulatory T cells in long-lasting Graves disease. Building of the TCR beta libraries involved iRepertoire HTBI primers and Arm-PCR of CDR3 regions. From the multiplex PCR reads, TCRdb called clonotypes with MiXCR, one entry per CDR3 protein. The sample carries hundreds of thousands of distinct CDR3 sequences, about 20% recorded once. Indicated time point: persistent/refractory GD, antithyroid drugs over 5 years with positive TRAb. The TCR library was prepared using RNA isolated from PBMCs. The sample was peripheral blood mononuclear cells (PBMCs), taken when the disease was refractory, from a patient treated with antithyroid drugs. These receptors all come from a female donor with Graves disease.

The V and J genes are TRBV7-9 and TRBJ2-1; D is undetermined. The V gene lost 1 base and the J gene lost 4 bases, with 11 bases spanning the gap. This CDR3 region has 15 residues. Looked up from germline, CDR1 is SEHNR and CDR2 is FQNEAQ (reference sequence). The CDR3 DNA follows: TGTGCCAGCAGCTTAGTGACTCTCCGATACAATGAGCAGTTCTTC. This codes for CASSLVTLRYNEQFF.

The CDR3 loop is CASSSIGLTRADTQYF. In DNA form, the CDR3 reads TGTGCCAGCAGTTCAATCGGACTGACAAGGGCAGATACGCAGTATTTT. This sequence joins TRBV28 and TRBJ2-3; D may be TRBD2 (5 bases). The CDR3 runs to 16 residues. V lost 4 bases and J lost 4, with 18 bases in between. Germline V gene lookup returns CDR1 MDHEN and CDR2 SYDVKM.

The chain combines TRBV27 with TRBJ1-6, with D hard to call. Trimming shortened V by 3 bases and J by 7 bases, and 7 bases separated the two germline ends. This CDR3 is 13 amino acids long. Germline CDR1 reads MNHEY; CDR2 reads SMNVEV (reference sequence). CDR3 nucleotides: TGTGCCAGCAGTTTCGGGCCCAATTCACCCCTCCACTTT. It encodes CASSFGPNSPLHF.

Notes on this clonotype: With a much larger clone just one base away, this may be a read error. The rearrangement links TRBV12-3 or TRBV12-4 to TRBJ1-3, with D tentatively TRBD1 (5 bases). The CDR3 runs 15 residues. The CDR3 here is CVSSLLRGNGNTIYF. CDR3 bases: TGTGTCAGCAGTTTATTGCGGGGGAATGGAAACACCATATATTTT.

This clonotype has ten or more counts. The chain recombines TRBV28 with TRBJ2-7; a weak D match, TRBD1 (5 bases). CDR1 and CDR2 (germline): MDHEN, SYDVKM. This CDR3 spans 15 amino acids. V was cut by 3 bases and J by 1 base, with 13 bases left in between. The CDR3 reads CASSFGAGNSYEQYF. CDR3 DNA: TGTGCCAGCAGTTTTGGGGCAGGAAATTCCTACGAGCAGTACTTC.

About this clonotype: The junction departs from the called germline gene at one end, perhaps through a read error. The chain uses TRBV19 and TRBJ2-5, with 7 positions matching TRBD2. The DNA end lines up better with TRBJ2-1; the J call may be wrong. The V gene's germline CDR1 is LNHDA and CDR2 SQIVND (reference sequence). The CDR3 spans 15 residues. The CDR3 region is CASSKTGTTYNGQFF. Here the CDR3 DNA reads TGTGCCAGTAGCAAGACCGGGACTACCTACAATGGGCAGTTCTTC.

Ten or more counts support this clonotype. The chain recombines TRBV20-1 with TRBJ1-4; D not resolved. The CDR3 has 14 residues. V lost 6 bases and J 3 bases, leaving 14 bases between the germline ends. Germline values: CDR1 DFQATT, CDR2 SNEGSKA (reference sequence). CDR3 in amino acids: CSARRGNSNEKLFF. The DNA of the CDR3 is TGCAGTGCCAGAAGAGGGAATTCTAATGAAAAACTGTTTTTT.

The V call is TRBV30, the J call TRBJ1-1; D is unresolved. Germline CDR1 reads GTSNPN; CDR2 reads SVGIG (reference sequence). The CDR3 is 14 amino acids. Trimming took off 3 bases at V and 4 bases at J, with 15 bases between the two ends. The CDR3, as DNA: TGTGCCTGGAGGGACGGGAGAAGGGCCACTGAAGCTTTCTTT. This translates into CAWRDGRRATEAFF.

The chain uses TRBV5-4 and TRBJ1-1, with TRBD1 identical over 9 bases. Germline trimming cut 1 base from V and 7 bases from J; bases unmatched to any gene: 5. The length of the CDR3 is 14 residues. CDR1 SGHNT and CDR2 YYREEE come from the germline V gene (reference sequence). Here the CDR3 reads CASSLTGGQDEAFF. The DNA for the CDR3 is TGTGCCAGCAGCTTGACAGGGGGCCAAGATGAAGCTTTCTTT.

This clonotype was counted a few times. CDR3 coding DNA: TGCAGTGCTAGAGATGTCGTGACAGGGTGGGAGAATCAGCCCCAGCATTTT. Its protein is CSARDVVTGWENQPQHF. The chain employs TRBV20-1 and TRBJ1-5; 7 nucleotides align to TRBD1. CDR3 size: 17 residues. Germline trimming cut 0 bases from V and 4 bases from J; bases unmatched to any gene: 12. The germline V gene encodes CDR1 DFQATT and CDR2 SNEGSKA (reference sequence).

This chain links TRBV4-3 with TRBJ1-2; D not resolved. Trimming took off 0 bases at V and 2 bases at J, with 10 bases between the two ends. The germline V gene has CDR1 LGHNA and CDR2 YSLEER. The CDR3 has 15 residues. The CDR3, as DNA: TGCGCCAGCAGCCAAGATCAACAGACCAACTATGGCTACACCTTC. Translating it yields CASSQDQQTNYGYTF.

The chain carries TRBV7-2 and TRBJ2-5, with 7 bases fitting TRBD2. V was clipped by 3 bases and J by 2 bases; unmatched bases: 9. The CDR3 is 16 residues long. The germline CDR1 and CDR2 sequences are SGHTA and FQGNSA. The CDR3 loop is CASSLERGGRQETQYF. DNA for the CDR3: TGTGCCAGCAGCTTGGAGCGGGGAGGGCGGCAAGAGACCCAGTACTTC.

This clonotype was observed a handful of times. The CDR3 sequence: CASSRSGSYNEQFF. The CDR3, as DNA: TGTGCCAGCAGTCGTAGCGGATCCTACAATGAGCAGTTCTTC. This sequence joins TRBV11-1 and TRBJ2-1, with D possibly matching TRBD2 (6 bases). This CDR3 is built from 14 residues. V shed 6 bases and J shed 1 base, with 10 bases lying between them. The germline V gene has CDR1 SGHAT and CDR2 FQDESV (reference sequence).

In this sample, this clonotype turned up a few times. CDR3 sequence reads: CASSFERGRSYGYTF. The CDR3 DNA reads as TGTGCCAGCAGCTTTGAAAGGGGACGCAGCTATGGCTACACCTTC. The rearrangement links TRBV5-8 to TRBJ1-2; weak D call: TRBD1 (5 bases). This CDR3 region has 15 residues. V lost 2 bases and J lost 4, with 15 bases in between. The germline V gene has CDR1 SGHTS and CDR2 YDEGEE.

This clonotype was observed many times. The chain is built from TRBV2 and TRBJ2-5; D might be TRBD1 (6 bases). CDR3 length: 14 residues. Germline CDR1 is SNHLY and CDR2 is FYNNEI. Deletions cut 4 bases from V and 4 bases from J, with 13 bases between. This CDR3 is CASSGFKGGETQYF. The CDR3 bases are TGTGCCAGCAGTGGGTTCAAAGGGGGAGAGACCCAGTACTTC.

This clonotype has at least ten counts. V usage is TRBV6-2 or TRBV6-3 and J usage is TRBJ2-6; the D is unclear. Germline V gene lookup returns CDR1 MNHEY and CDR2 SVGEGT. V shed 5 bases and J shed 1 base, with 12 bases lying between them. CDR3 length: 16 amino acids. CDR3: CASSEGLGSGANVLTF. The CDR3 DNA is TGTGCCAGCAGTGAAGGGTTAGGGTCTGGGGCCAACGTCCTGACTTTC.

In its sample, this clonotype was seen a few times. J is TRBJ2-1 and V is TRBV28, with 8 bases aligning to TRBD2. Losses at the gene ends were 3 bases for V and 9 bases for J; bases not matched to a gene: 4. This CDR3 is built from 13 residues. Germline lookup yields CDR1 MDHEN and CDR2 SYDVKM. The CDR3 loop is CASSFVTSVEQFF. The CDR3 DNA reads TGTGCCAGCAGTTTCGTGACTAGCGTTGAGCAGTTCTTC.

This clonotype occurred a few times. CDR3 coding DNA: TGTGCCAGCTCACCCGGTCGTCAAATGAACACTGAAGCTTTCTTT. Encoded protein: CASSPGRQMNTEAFF. The chain recombines TRBV18 with TRBJ1-1; D ambiguous. This CDR3 has 15 amino acids. CDR1 and CDR2 from the germline V gene are KGHSH and LQKENI. Trimming took 3 bases from V and 0 from J, leaving 11 bases between them.

The chain has TRBV19 and TRBJ2-2; TRBD1 aligns across 11 bases. CDR1 LNHDA and CDR2 SQIVND come from the germline V gene (reference sequence). There are 16 residues in the CDR3. Losses at the gene ends were 4 bases for V and 6 bases for J; bases not matched to a gene: 7. The CDR3 loop is CASSNPRDRGAGELFF. In nucleotides, the CDR3 is TGTGCCAGTAGTAACCCCCGGGACAGGGGGGCCGGGGAGCTGTTTTTT.

This clonotype was seen repeatedly, ten times or more. The V and J genes are TRBV6-5 and TRBJ2-7, with 8 bases aligning to TRBD2. J was trimmed by 4 bases and V by 0 bases; bases with no gene match: 8. Germline loops: CDR1 MNHEY, CDR2 SVGAGI. The CDR3 loop spans 16 amino acids. CDR3: CASSYSEIAGPYEQYF. In DNA form, the CDR3 reads TGTGCCAGCAGTTACTCGGAGATAGCGGGACCGTACGAGCAGTACTTC.

This clonotype has a count of ten or more. The chain has TRBV5-5 and TRBJ2-5, with 9 bases identical to TRBD1. Germline trimming cut 4 bases from V and 5 bases from J; bases unmatched to any gene: 15. Looked up from germline, CDR1 is SGHKS and CDR2 is YYEKEE (reference sequence). The CDR3 totals 17 residues. CDR3 in DNA: TGTGCCAGCAGCCCTCACAGCGGGACAGGGACTGGGGAGACCCAGTACTTC. This codes for CASSPHSGTGTGETQYF.

The chain uses TRBV6-9 and TRBJ1-5; D remains ambiguous. Between the trimmed V and J ends, which lost 2 bases and 2 bases, there was a span of 19 bases. The CDR3 covers 18 residues. The germline V gene encodes CDR1 MNHGY and CDR2 SVAAGI. Written as DNA, the CDR3 is TGTGCCAGCAGTTATAGACCCATCCTAGAACCCCGCAATCAGCCCCAGCATTTT. Translation gives CASSYRPILEPRNQPQHF.

This clonotype appeared many times. CDR3 in DNA: TGTGCCAGCAGTTACCGCACAGGCCCGCAAGCTTTCTTT. This codes for CASSYRTGPQAFF. The genes are TRBV6-5 and TRBJ1-1; D may be TRBD1 (5 bases). Looked up from germline, CDR1 is MNHEY and CDR2 is SVGAGI. The CDR3 has 13 residues. The ends were cut back, 2 bases at V and 9 bases at J, with 13 bases in the middle.

The genes are TRBV20-1 and TRBJ1-5, with 9 bases that match TRBD1. The CDR3 loop spans 12 amino acids. Germline trimming cut 6 bases from V and 7 bases from J; bases unmatched to any gene: 4. Per the germline V gene, CDR1 is DFQATT and CDR2 is SNEGSKA (reference sequence). The DNA for the CDR3 is TGCAGTGCCGGACAGGGGATCCAGCCCCAGCATTTT. The encoded protein is CSAGQGIQPQHF.

This clonotype was seen only a few times. The chain links TRBV27 to TRBJ2-7; D is perhaps TRBD1 (5 bases). The CDR3 runs 14 residues. The germline V and J ends were trimmed by 3 bases and 0 bases, with 9 bases remaining between them. Germline V gene lookup returns CDR1 MNHEY and CDR2 SMNVEV (reference sequence). This chain's CDR3 is CASSFRQGSYEQYF. CDR3 DNA sequence: TGTGCCAGCAGTTTTAGGCAGGGCTCCTACGAGCAGTACTTC.

The chain joins TRBV7-2 to TRBJ1-3; D remains unclear. V lost 0 bases, J lost 4 bases, and 4 bases lay in between. The CDR3 totals 13 residues. Germline V CDR1 and CDR2: SGHTA, FQGNSA. The CDR3 protein is CASSLATGNTIYF. Written as DNA, the CDR3 is TGTGCCAGCAGCTTAGCGACCGGAAACACCATATATTTT.

This clonotype was observed a handful of times. The chain joins TRBV20-1 to TRBJ2-2; D is ambiguous. V was shortened by 5 bases and J by 6 bases, with 7 bases between the two germline ends. CDR1 and CDR2 from the germline V gene are DFQATT and SNEGSKA (reference sequence). This CDR3 has 11 amino acids. CDR3 bases: TGCAGTGCTTTAGTGTCCGGGGAGCTGTTTTTT. Its translation is CSALVSGELFF.

There are many counts of this clonotype. The V gene is TRBV11-2, the J gene TRBJ2-2, with TRBD2 identical over 7 bases. CDR1 SGHAT and CDR2 FQNNGV come from the germline V gene. V gave up 1 base and J gave up 4 bases; unmatched junction bases: 12. The CDR3 covers 18 residues. DNA for the CDR3: TGTGCCAGCAGCTTAGGACCTAGCGGCTCCTCGACCACCGGGGAGCTGTTTTTT. Translated: CASSLGPSGSSTTGELFF.